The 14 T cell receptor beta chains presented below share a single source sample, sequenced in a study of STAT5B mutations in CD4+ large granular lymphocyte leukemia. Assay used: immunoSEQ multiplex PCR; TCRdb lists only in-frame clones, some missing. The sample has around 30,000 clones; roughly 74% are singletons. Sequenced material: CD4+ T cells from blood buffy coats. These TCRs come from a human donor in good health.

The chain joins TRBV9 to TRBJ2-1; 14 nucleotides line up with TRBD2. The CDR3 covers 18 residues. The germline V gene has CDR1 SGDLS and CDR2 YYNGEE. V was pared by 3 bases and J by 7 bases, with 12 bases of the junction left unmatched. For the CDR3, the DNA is TGTGCCAGCAGCGCGTCCGGGACTAGCGGGAGAAGAAGGAATGAGCAGTTCTTC. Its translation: CASSASGTSGRRRNEQFF.

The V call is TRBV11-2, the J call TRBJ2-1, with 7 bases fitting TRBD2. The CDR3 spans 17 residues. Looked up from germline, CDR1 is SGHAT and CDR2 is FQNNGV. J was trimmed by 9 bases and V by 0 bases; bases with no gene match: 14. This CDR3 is CASSLDPQAGVYGEQFF. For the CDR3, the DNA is TGTGCCAGCAGCTTAGATCCCCAGGCGGGAGTCTATGGTGAGCAGTTCTTC.

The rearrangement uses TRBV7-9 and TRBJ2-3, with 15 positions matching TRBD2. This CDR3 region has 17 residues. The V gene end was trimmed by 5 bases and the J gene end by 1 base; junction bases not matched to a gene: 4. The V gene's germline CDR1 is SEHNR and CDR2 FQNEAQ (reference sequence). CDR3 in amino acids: CASSRTSGGGGTDTQYF. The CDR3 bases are TGTGCCAGCAGCCGGACTAGCGGGGGGGGTGGCACAGATACGCAGTATTTT.

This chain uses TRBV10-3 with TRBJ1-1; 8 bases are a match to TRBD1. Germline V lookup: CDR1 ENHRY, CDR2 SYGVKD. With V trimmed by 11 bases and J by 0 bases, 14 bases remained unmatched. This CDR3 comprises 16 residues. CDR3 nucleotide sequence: TGTGCCGTACGGACAGGGAAAGGGGCCATGAACACTGAAGCTTTCTTT. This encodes CAVRTGKGAMNTEAFF.

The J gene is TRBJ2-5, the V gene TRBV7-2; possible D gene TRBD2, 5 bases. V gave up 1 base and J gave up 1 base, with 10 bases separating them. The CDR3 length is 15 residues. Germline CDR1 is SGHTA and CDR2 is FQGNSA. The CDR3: CASSLGGSVQETQYF. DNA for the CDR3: TGTGCCAGCAGCTTAGGCGGGTCCGTCCAAGAGACCCAGTACTTC.

The CDR3 is CASTIARYTDTQYF. The CDR3 DNA is TGTGCCAGCACCATCGCCCGGTACACAGATACGCAGTATTTT. The genes are TRBV11-2 and TRBJ2-3; D gene uncertain. The germline V and J ends were trimmed by 7 bases and 2 bases, with 13 bases remaining between them. CDR3 size: 14 residues. The germline CDR1 and CDR2 sequences are SGHAT and FQNNGV.

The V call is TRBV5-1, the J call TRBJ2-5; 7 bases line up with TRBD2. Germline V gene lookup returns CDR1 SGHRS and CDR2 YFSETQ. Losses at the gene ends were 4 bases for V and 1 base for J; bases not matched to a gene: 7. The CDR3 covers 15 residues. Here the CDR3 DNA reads TGCGCCAGCAGCCTTTTAGCGGGTATCCAAGAGACCCAGTACTTC. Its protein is CASSLLAGIQETQYF.

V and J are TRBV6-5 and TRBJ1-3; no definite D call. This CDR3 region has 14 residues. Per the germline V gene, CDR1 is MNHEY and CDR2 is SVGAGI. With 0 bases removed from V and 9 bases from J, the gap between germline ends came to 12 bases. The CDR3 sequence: CASSYSNARSTIYF. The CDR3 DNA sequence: TGTGCCAGCAGTTACTCGAACGCGCGGAGCACCATATATTTT.

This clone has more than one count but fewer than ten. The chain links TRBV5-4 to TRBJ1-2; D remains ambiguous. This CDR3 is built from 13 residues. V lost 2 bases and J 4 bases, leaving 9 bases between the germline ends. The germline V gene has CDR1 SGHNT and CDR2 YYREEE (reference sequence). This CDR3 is CASSLPAGYGYTF. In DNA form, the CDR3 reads TGTGCCAGCAGCTTACCTGCGGGCTATGGCTACACCTTC.

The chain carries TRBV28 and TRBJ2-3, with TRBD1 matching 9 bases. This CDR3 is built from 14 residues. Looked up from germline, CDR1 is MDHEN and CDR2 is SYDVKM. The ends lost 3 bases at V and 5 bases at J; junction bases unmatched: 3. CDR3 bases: TGTGCCAGCAGTTTGGGACAGGGACAAGATACGCAGTATTTT. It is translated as CASSLGQGQDTQYF. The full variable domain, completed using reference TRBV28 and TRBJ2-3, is DVKVTQSSRYLVKRTGEKVFLECVQDMDHENMFWYRQDPGLGLRLIYFSYDVKMKEKGDIPEGYSVSREKKERFSLILESASTNQTSMYLCASSLGQGQDTQYFGPGTRLTVL.

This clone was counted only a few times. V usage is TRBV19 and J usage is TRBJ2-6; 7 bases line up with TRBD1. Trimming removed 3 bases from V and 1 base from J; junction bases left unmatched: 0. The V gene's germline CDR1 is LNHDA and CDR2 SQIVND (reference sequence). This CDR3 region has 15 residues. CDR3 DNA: TGTGCCAGTAGTATCAGGGGGTCTGGGGCCAACGTCCTGACTTTC. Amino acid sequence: CASSIRGSGANVLTF. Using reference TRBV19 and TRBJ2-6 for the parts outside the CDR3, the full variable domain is DGGITQSPKYLFRKEGQNVTLSCEQNLNHDAMYWYRQDPGQGLRLIYYSQIVNDFQKGDIAEGYSVSREKKESFPLTVTSAQKNPTAFYLCASSIRGSGANVLTFGAGSRLTVL.

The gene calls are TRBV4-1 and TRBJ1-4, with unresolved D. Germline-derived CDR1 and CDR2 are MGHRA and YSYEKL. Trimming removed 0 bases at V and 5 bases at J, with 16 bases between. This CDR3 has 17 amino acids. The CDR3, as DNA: TGCGCCAGCAGCCAAGACCCCCTCAGTACGGGGAATGAAAAACTGTTTTTT. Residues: CASSQDPLSTGNEKLFF.

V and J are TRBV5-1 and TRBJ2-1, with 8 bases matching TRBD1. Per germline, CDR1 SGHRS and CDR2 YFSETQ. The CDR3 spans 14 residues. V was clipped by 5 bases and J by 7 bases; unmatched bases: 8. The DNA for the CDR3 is TGCGCCAGCAGAGAGACAGGGGCTCTGAATGAGCAGTTCTTC. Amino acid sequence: CASRETGALNEQFF.

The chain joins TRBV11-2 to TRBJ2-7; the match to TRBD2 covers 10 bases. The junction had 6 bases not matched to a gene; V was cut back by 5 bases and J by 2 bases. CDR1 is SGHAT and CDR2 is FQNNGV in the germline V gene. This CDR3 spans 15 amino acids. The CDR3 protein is CASSNEREGPYEQYF. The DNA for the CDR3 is TGTGCCAGCAGCAACGAGCGGGAGGGCCCCTACGAGCAGTACTTC.